This T cell receptor beta chain came from a study of blood T cell repertoires in COVID-19. The J segment lost 0 bases and the V segment lost 5 bases, leaving 6 bases of the junction unmatched. Germline V CDR1 and CDR2: SEHNR, FQNEAQ (reference sequence). This CDR3 comprises 16 residues. Generated by immunoSEQ multiplex PCR, the TCRdb table keeps only in-frame clones and is missing some. The sample gives about 400,000 clones, 88% of which show up once; around 2% is in the top ten. J is TRBJ1-3 and V is TRBV7-9, with TRBD1 identical over 8 bases. The source of this sequence is a woman between 40 and 55 years old with acute COVID-19. Sequencing was performed on PBMCs or T cells enriched from blood (not recorded which). CDR3 nucleotide sequence: TGTGCCAGCAGCGCCACTGGACAGGGCTCTGGAAACACCATATATTTT. As protein: CASSATGQGSGNTIYF.